The rows below give T cell receptor beta chains drawn from one sample of a study of T cell changes during pregnancy in multiple sclerosis. TCRdb's copy holds only in-frame clones and misses some; the assay was immunoSEQ multiplex PCR. Of 40,000 to 55,000 clones listed, almost 95% are singletons. Sequences were obtained from peripheral blood. The receptors were gathered from a female donor with multiple sclerosis, enrolled in a pregnancy study. Each CDR3 is given with its conserved first and last residue. The D gene is left open where the match is weak. Expanded clones get a size class; other rows say once, few or many, or leave the size out.

once	-	TRBJ2-6	TRBV4-1	TGCGCCAGCAGCCAAGAATCGACAGGCCCCGAGGGGGCCAACGTCCTGACTTTC	CASSQESTGPEGANVLTF
-	-	TRBJ2-1	TRBV19	TGTGCCAGTAGTATCCTTCCGGGAAATGAGCAGTTCTTC	CASSILPGNEQFF
-	TRBD2	TRBJ2-3	TRBV5-1	TGCGCCAGCAGCCCAGCGGGCGGGAGGGCTACAGATACGCAGTATTTT	CASSPAGGRATDTQYF
-	-	TRBJ1-2	TRBV28	TGTGCCAGCAGTCGGGGGGTGGGTGGTGGCTACACCTTC	CASSRGVGGGYTF
-	TRBD2	TRBJ2-7	TRBV11-2	TGTGCCAGCAGCCTAGGGACTAGCGGGTACGAGCAGTACTTC	CASSLGTSGYEQYF
-	-	TRBJ2-1	TRBV4-1	TGCGCCAGCAGCCAAGATCTGGGGGATGAGCAGTTCTTC	CASSQDLGDEQFF
few	-	TRBJ2-3	TRBV6-5	TGTGCCAGCAGTTACATCGGGGTCACAGATACGCAGTATTTT	CASSYIGVTDTQYF
-	-	TRBJ1-2	TRBV2	TGTGCCAGCAGCGACCTGGACAGTCTTCATGGCTACACCTTC	CASSDLDSLHGYTF
-	TRBD2	TRBJ2-7	TRBV27	TGTGCCAGCAGTTTAATTTCTAGCGGGAGGCCTAGCTCCTACGAGCAGTACTTC	CASSLISSGRPSSYEQYF
few	-	TRBJ1-2	TRBV6-5	TGTGCCAGCAGTGACGACACCGAGAGCTATGGCTACACCTTC	CASSDDTESYGYTF
-	-	TRBJ2-3	TRBV27	TGTGCCAGCAGTTCTAACGGGGACACAGATACGCAGTATTTT	CASSSNGDTDTQYF
-	-	TRBJ2-7	TRBV4-3	TGCGCCAGCAGCCAAGATCTGGGACCTCGGGAGCAGTACTTC	CASSQDLGPREQYF
-	-	TRBJ2-7	TRBV9	TGTGCCAGCAGCCCTAGGACGGACCCCTACGAGCAGTACTTC	CASSPRTDPYEQYF